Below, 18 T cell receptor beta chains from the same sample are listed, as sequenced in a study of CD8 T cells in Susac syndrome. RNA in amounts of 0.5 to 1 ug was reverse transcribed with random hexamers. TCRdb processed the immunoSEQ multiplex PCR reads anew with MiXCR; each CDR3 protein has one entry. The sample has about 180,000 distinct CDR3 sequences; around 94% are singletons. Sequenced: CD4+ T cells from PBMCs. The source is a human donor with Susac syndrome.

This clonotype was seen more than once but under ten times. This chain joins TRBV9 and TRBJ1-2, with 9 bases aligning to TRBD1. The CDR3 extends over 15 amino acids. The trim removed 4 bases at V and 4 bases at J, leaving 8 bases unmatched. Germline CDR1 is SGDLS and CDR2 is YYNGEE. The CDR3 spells CASSLRPDRGYGYTF. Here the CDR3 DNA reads TGTGCCAGCAGCCTTCGCCCGGACAGGGGCTATGGCTACACCTTC. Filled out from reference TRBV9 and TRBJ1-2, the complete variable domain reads DSGVTQTPKHLITATGQRVTLRCSPRSGDLSVYWYQQSLDQGLQFLIQYYNGEERAKGNILERFSAQQFPDLHSELNLSSLELGDSALYFCASSLRPDRGYGYTFGSGTRLTVV.

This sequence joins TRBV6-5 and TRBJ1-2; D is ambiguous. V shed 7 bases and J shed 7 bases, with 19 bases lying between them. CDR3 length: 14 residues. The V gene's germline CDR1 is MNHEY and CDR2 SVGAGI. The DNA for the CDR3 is TGTGCCAGCATAGAGGGCGGTTTCTTTTCTGGCTACACCTTC. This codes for CASIEGGFFSGYTF.

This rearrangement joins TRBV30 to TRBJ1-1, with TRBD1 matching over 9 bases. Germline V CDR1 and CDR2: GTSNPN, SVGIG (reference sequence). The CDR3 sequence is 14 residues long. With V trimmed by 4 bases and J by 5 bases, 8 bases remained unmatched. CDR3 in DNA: TGTGCCTGGACCATGACCGGGACAGGGACTGAAGCTTTCTTT. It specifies CAWTMTGTGTEAFF.

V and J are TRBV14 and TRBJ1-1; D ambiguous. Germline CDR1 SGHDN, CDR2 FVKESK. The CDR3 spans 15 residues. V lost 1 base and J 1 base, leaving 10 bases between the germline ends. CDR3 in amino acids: CASSQAGRPNTEAFF. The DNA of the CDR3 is TGTGCCAGCAGCCAAGCGGGCAGACCGAACACTGAAGCTTTCTTT.

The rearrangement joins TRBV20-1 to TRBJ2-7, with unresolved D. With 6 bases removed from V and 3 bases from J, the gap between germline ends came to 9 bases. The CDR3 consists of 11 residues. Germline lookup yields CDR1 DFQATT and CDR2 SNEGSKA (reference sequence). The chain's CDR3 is CSAQDVYEQYF. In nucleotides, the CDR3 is TGCAGTGCCCAGGACGTCTACGAGCAGTACTTC.

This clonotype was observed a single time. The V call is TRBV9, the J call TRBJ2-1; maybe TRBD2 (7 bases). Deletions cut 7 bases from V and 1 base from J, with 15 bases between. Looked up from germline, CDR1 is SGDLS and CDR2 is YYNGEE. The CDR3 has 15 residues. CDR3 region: CASGGGLWSYNEQFF. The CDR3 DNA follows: TGTGCCAGCGGGGGGGGGCTCTGGTCCTACAATGAGCAGTTCTTC.

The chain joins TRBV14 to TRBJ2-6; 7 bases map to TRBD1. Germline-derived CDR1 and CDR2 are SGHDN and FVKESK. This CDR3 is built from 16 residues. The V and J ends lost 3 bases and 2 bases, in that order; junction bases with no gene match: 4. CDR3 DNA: TGTGCCAGCAGCCACTCAGACAGGGCTGGGGCCAACGTCCTGACTTTC. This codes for CASSHSDRAGANVLTF.

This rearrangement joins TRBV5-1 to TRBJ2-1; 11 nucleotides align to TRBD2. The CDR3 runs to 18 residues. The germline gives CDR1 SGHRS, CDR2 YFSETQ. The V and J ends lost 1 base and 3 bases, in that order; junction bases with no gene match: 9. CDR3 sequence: CASSLTMTSGVFYNEQFF. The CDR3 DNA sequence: TGCGCCAGCAGCTTGACCATGACTAGCGGGGTTTTCTACAATGAGCAGTTCTTC.

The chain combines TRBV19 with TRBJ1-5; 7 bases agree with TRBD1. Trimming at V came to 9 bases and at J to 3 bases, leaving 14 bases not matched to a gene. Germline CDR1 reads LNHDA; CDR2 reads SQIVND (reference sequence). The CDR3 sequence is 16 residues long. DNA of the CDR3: TGTGCCAGCGGCGGGACAGCGGGCTCCTACAATCAGCCCCAGCATTTT. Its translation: CASGGTAGSYNQPQHF.

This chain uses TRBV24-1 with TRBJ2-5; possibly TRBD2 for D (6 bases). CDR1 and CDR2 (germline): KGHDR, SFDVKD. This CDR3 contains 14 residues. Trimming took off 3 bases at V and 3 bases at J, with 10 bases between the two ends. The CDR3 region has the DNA TGTGCCACCAGTGATGGGGGGTACAAAGAGACCCAGTACTTC. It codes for CATSDGGYKETQYF.

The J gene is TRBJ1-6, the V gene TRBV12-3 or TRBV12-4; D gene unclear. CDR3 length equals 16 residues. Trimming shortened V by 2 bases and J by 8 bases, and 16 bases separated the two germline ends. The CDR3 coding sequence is TGTGCCAGCAGTTTACAAGTAGGAGATCAAGATTCACCCCTCCACTTT. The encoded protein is CASSLQVGDQDSPLHF.

CDR3 DNA sequence: TGTGCCTGGAGACCGGGACAGAAGGAAACTAATGAAAAACTGTTTTTT. It translates to CAWRPGQKETNEKLFF. This rearrangement joins TRBV30 to TRBJ1-4, with 7 bases that match TRBD1. The CDR3 runs to 16 residues. From germline, CDR1 is GTSNPN and CDR2 SVGIG (reference sequence). J gave up 1 base and V 3 bases, and 8 bases lay outside the gene matches.

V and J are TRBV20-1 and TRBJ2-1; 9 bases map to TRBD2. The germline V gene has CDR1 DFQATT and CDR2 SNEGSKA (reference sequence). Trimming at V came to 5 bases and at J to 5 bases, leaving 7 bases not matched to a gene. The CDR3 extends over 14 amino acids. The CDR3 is CSAVRGGMDNEQFF. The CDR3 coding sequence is TGCAGTGCTGTGCGGGGGGGCATGGACAATGAGCAGTTCTTC.

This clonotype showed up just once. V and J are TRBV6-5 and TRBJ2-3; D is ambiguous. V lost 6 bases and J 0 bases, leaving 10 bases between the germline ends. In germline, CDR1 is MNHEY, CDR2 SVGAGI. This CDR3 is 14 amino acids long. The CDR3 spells CASRTDGSTDTQYF. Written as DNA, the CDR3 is TGTGCCAGCAGGACTGACGGAAGCACAGATACGCAGTATTTT.

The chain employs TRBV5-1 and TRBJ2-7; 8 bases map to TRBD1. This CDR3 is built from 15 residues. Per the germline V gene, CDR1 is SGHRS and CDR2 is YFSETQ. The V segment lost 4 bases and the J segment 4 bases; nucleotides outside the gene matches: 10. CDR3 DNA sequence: TGCGCCAGCAGCATGACGACAGGGGCGATATACGAGCAGTACTTC. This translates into CASSMTTGAIYEQYF.

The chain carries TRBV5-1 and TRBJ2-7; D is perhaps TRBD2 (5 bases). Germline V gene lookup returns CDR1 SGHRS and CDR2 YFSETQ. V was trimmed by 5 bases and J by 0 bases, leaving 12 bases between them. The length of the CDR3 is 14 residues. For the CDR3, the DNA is TGCGCCAGCAGTATTACTAGTGGCTCCTACGAGCAGTACTTC. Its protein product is CASSITSGSYEQYF.

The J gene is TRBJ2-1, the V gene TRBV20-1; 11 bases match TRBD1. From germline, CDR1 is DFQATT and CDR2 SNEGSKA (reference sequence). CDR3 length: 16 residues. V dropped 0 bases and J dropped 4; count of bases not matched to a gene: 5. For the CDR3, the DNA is TGCAGTGCTAGAGATCAGGGGACAGGGGGATACAATGAGCAGTTCTTC. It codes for CSARDQGTGGYNEQFF.

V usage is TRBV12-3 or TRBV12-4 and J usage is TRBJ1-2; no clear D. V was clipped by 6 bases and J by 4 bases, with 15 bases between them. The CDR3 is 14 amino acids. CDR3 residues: CASSKSLGAYGYTF. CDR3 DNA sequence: TGTGCCAGCAGCAAGAGTTTGGGAGCCTATGGCTACACCTTC.